The 17 T cell receptor beta chains listed next were all sequenced from one sample in a study of control samples from healthy donors and cancer patients. Only in-frame clones appear in the TCRdb table, and some are missing; sequencing was by immunoSEQ multiplex PCR. The sample table sets out approximately 190,000 clones. Material for sequencing was blood. The receptors originated from a woman in her 30s in good health.

V usage is TRBV19 and J usage is TRBJ1-5, with a possible D match to TRBD1 (5 bases). V was pared by 3 bases and J by 5 bases, with 11 bases between. CDR3 length: 14 amino acids. Germline V gene sequence: CDR1 LNHDA, CDR2 SQIVND (reference sequence). The DNA for the CDR3 is TGTGCCAGTAGTATGTGGGGGATCGATCAGCCCCAGCATTTT. Translation: CASSMWGIDQPQHF.

The chain recombines TRBV27 with TRBJ1-4, with a possible D match to TRBD1 (6 bases). With 2 bases removed from V and 7 bases from J, the gap between germline ends came to 20 bases. The CDR3 sequence is 17 residues long. Per the germline V gene, CDR1 is MNHEY and CDR2 is SMNVEV (reference sequence). The CDR3 DNA sequence: TGTGCCAGCAGTTTACTGGGGGGCCCTCGAAGAGGTGAAAAACTGTTTTTT. It yields the protein CASSLLGGPRRGEKLFF.

The CDR3 nucleotides are TGTGCCAGCCGGCCCGAAACAGGGTCGAACACTGAAGCTTTCTTT. This translates into CASRPETGSNTEAFF. The chain joins TRBV28 to TRBJ1-1, with D possibly matching TRBD1 (6 bases). Deletions cut 8 bases from V and 1 base from J, with 17 bases between. There are 15 residues in the CDR3. From germline, CDR1 is MDHEN and CDR2 SYDVKM.

The chain has TRBV2 and TRBJ1-6, with D perhaps TRBD1 (6 bases). Germline V lookup: CDR1 SNHLY, CDR2 FYNNEI. V lost 1 base and J 9 bases, leaving 13 bases between the germline ends. This CDR3 is built from 15 residues. CDR3 loop: CASSEDGGRFSPLHF. DNA of the CDR3: TGTGCCAGCAGTGAAGATGGGGGGCGATTTTCACCCCTCCACTTT. Combining the CDR3 with reference TRBV2 and TRBJ1-6 gives the whole variable domain EPEVTQTPSHQVTQMGQEVILRCVPISNHLYFYWYRQILGQKVEFLVSFYNNEISEKSEIFDDQFSVERPDGSNFTLKIRSTKLEDSAMYFCASSEDGGRFSPLHFGNGTRLTVT.

This chain links TRBV10-2 with TRBJ2-2; tentatively, D is TRBD1 (6 bases). The CDR3 is made up of 15 amino acids. V lost 2 bases, J lost 1 base, and 8 bases lay in between. Per germline, CDR1 WSHSY and CDR2 SAAADI. CDR3 in amino acids: CASSEGGRNTGELFF. CDR3 bases: TGCGCCAGCAGTGAGGGGGGCCGGAACACCGGGGAGCTGTTTTTT.

V is TRBV4-3 and J is TRBJ2-5, with TRBD1 as a possible D gene (6 bases). The ends were cut back, 4 bases at V and 4 bases at J, with 16 bases in the middle. This CDR3 has 15 residues. The germline CDR1 and CDR2 sequences are LGHNA and YSLEER. CDR3 nucleotides: TGCGCCAGCAGCCCGGACAGAACGGGCCGAGAGACCCAGTACTTC. Translated, it gives CASSPDRTGRETQYF.

The V call is TRBV10-3, the J call TRBJ1-2, with D perhaps matching TRBD1 (6 bases). Germline V gene data show CDR1 as ENHRY and CDR2 as SYGVKD. The CDR3 is 13 amino acids. V gave up 4 bases and J gave up 6 bases, with 12 bases separating them. CDR3 in DNA: TGTGCCATCAGTGGGACGGGGGGCAATGGCTACACCTTC. It is translated as CAISGTGGNGYTF.

The rearrangement links TRBV12-3 or TRBV12-4 to TRBJ2-7; D possibly uses TRBD1 or TRBD2 (5 bases each). CDR3 length equals 13 residues. Trimming shortened V by 3 bases and J by 5 bases, and 11 bases separated the two germline ends. Here the CDR3 reads CASSFILGDEQYF. In DNA, the CDR3 is TGTGCCAGCAGTTTTATCTTGGGGGACGAGCAGTACTTC.

The V gene is TRBV7-8, the J gene TRBJ1-5; D is perhaps TRBD1 (5 bases). Germline assignment: CDR1 SGHVS and CDR2 FQNEAQ. The CDR3 is 15 residues long. The V and J ends lost 1 base and 6 bases respectively, with 13 bases between them. This chain's CDR3 is CASSLVWGGFQPQHF. CDR3 coding DNA: TGTGCCAGCAGCTTAGTATGGGGCGGTTTTCAGCCCCAGCATTTT. The full variable domain, completed using reference TRBV7-8 and TRBJ1-5, is GAGVSQSPRYKVAKRGQDVALRCDPISGHVSLFWYQQALGQGPEFLTYFQNEAQLDKSGLPSDRFFAERPEGSVSTLKIQRTQQEDSAVYLCASSLVWGGFQPQHFGDGTRLSIL.

This chain links TRBV27 with TRBJ1-2, with unresolved D. Germline V gene lookup returns CDR1 MNHEY and CDR2 SMNVEV (reference sequence). The V end was cut by 2 bases, the J end by 7 bases, with 11 bases between. The CDR3 has 13 residues. CDR3: CASSLEGMGGYTF. The CDR3 DNA is TGTGCCAGCAGTTTAGAGGGAATGGGTGGCTACACCTTC.

J is TRBJ2-3 and V is TRBV10-3; D remains ambiguous. The CDR3 runs to 15 residues. V lost 1 base and J 0 bases, leaving 8 bases between the germline ends. Germline V CDR1 and CDR2: ENHRY, SYGVKD. The CDR3 region has the DNA TGTGCCATCAGTGAGTTGAGCACTAGCACAGATACGCAGTATTTT. As protein: CAISELSTSTDTQYF.

V is TRBV28 and J is TRBJ1-1; no clear D gene. Trimming cost V 4 bases and J 5 bases, with 8 bases left between them. The germline CDR1 and CDR2 sequences are MDHEN and SYDVKM. This CDR3 is built from 12 residues. CDR3 DNA: TGTGCCAGCAGTTGGGGTCTAACTGAAGCTTTCTTT. The encoded protein is CASSWGLTEAFF.

The chain combines TRBV5-8 with TRBJ2-1; 7 bases fit TRBD1. The CDR3 covers 14 residues. V lost 4 bases and J lost 4; bases outside the gene matches: 5. The germline gives CDR1 SGHTS, CDR2 YDEGEE. Here the CDR3 DNA reads TGTGCCAGCAGCCCCGGACAGGTTTACAATGAGCAGTTCTTC. Its protein is CASSPGQVYNEQFF.

The chain employs TRBV29-1 and TRBJ1-1; D not certain. The CDR3 contains 14 residues. Germline V CDR1 and CDR2: SQVTM, ANQGSEA. With 7 bases removed from V and 0 bases from J, the gap between germline ends came to 15 bases. CDR3 in amino acids: CSATEGRMNTEAFF. The CDR3 nucleotides read TGCAGCGCTACAGAGGGAAGAATGAACACTGAAGCTTTCTTT.

The V and J genes are TRBV27 and TRBJ2-3, with 10 bases aligning to TRBD1. Per germline, CDR1 MNHEY and CDR2 SMNVEV (reference sequence). The V segment lost 5 bases and the J segment 3 bases; nucleotides outside the gene matches: 8. CDR3 size: 16 residues. The CDR3 DNA follows: TGTGCCAGCAGTACCCACGACAGGGGGCGAACAGATACGCAGTATTTT. This sequence encodes CASSTHDRGRTDTQYF.

This chain joins TRBV3-1 (or the pseudogene TRBV3-2) and TRBJ1-1; the D gene is possibly TRBD1 (5 bases). Trimming cost V 4 bases and J 11 bases, with 17 bases left between them. CDR1 is LGHDT, CDR2 YNNKEL, per germline (reference sequence). There are 13 residues in the CDR3. The CDR3 sequence: CASSPTEQGSAFF. CDR3 bases: TGTGCCAGCAGCCCCACAGAGCAGGGTTCTGCTTTCTTT.

V gene TRBV27 combines with J gene TRBJ1-5; unclear D gene. This CDR3 is 13 amino acids long. V lost 6 bases and J 4 bases, leaving 10 bases between the germline ends. Germline lookup yields CDR1 MNHEY and CDR2 SMNVEV (reference sequence). The CDR3 loop reads CASSGRFNQPQHF. CDR3 DNA: TGTGCCAGCAGCGGGAGGTTTAATCAGCCCCAGCATTTT.